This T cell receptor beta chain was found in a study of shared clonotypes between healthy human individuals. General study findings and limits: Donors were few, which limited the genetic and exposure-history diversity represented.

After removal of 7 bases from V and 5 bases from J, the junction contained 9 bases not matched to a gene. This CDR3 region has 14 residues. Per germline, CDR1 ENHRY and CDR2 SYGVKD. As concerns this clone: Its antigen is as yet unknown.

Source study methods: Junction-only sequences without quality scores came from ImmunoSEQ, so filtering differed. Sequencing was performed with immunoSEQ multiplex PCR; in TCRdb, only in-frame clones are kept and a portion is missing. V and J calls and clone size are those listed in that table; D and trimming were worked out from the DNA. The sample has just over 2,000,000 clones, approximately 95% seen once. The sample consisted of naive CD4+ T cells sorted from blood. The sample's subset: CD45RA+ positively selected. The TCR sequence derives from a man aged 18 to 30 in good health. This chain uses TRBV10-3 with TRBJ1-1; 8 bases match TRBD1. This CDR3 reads CAITPGQGMTEAFF. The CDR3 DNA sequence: TGTGCCATCACCCCCGGACAGGGAATGACTGAAGCTTTCTTT.